This entry lists 28 T cell receptor beta chains sequenced from one sample in a study of T cell changes during pregnancy in multiple sclerosis. Clones were sequenced by immunoSEQ multiplex PCR, and TCRdb holds only the in-frame ones, with some missing. Of around 110,000 clones listed, 75% to 95% are singletons. The material was peripheral blood, obtained before pregnancy. The receptor set was obtained from a female donor with multiple sclerosis, enrolled in a pregnancy study.

The chain recombines TRBV5-1 with TRBJ2-4; 7 bases are a match to TRBD1. The ends lost 3 bases at V and 6 bases at J; junction bases unmatched: 12. CDR1 SGHRS and CDR2 YFSETQ come from the germline V gene. This CDR3 contains 16 residues. The CDR3 spells CASSSGTDSWGNIQYF. For the CDR3, the DNA is TGCGCCAGCAGCTCCGGGACAGATTCCTGGGGAAACATTCAGTACTTC. The full variable domain, completed using reference TRBV5-1 and TRBJ2-4, is KAGVTQTPRYLIKTRGQQVTLSCSPISGHRSVSWYQQTPGQGLQFLFEYFSETQRNKGNFPGRFSGRQFSNSRSEMNVSTLELGDSALYLCASSSGTDSWGNIQYFGAGTRLSVL.

This clone was detected once. The chain joins TRBV7-2 to TRBJ2-3; D is ambiguous. Germline loops: CDR1 SGHTA, CDR2 FQGNSA. The CDR3 sequence is 15 residues long. V was pared by 4 bases and J by 5 bases, with 16 bases between. The chain's CDR3 is CASSSNNHPVDTQYF. DNA for the CDR3: TGTGCCAGCAGCTCCAACAACCATCCCGTAGATACGCAGTATTTT.

The chain employs TRBV4-3 and TRBJ2-7; TRBD1 is a possible D gene (6 bases). The CDR3 has 14 amino acids. The V and J ends lost 1 base and 3 bases respectively, with 10 bases between them. Germline values: CDR1 LGHNA, CDR2 YSLEER. CDR3 DNA sequence: TGCGCCAGCAGCCAAGGAGACAGGCTCTACGAGCAGTACTTC. It encodes CASSQGDRLYEQYF.

The chain links TRBV28 to TRBJ1-5; D perhaps matches TRBD1 (6 bases). The CDR3 contains 15 residues. The V gene's germline CDR1 is MDHEN and CDR2 SYDVKM. The V gene lost 3 bases and the J gene lost 0 bases, with 9 bases spanning the gap. The CDR3 nucleotides are TGTGCCAGCAGTTTTTCCAGGGGTAGCAATCAGCCCCAGCATTTT. It is translated as CASSFSRGSNQPQHF.

The rearrangement links TRBV7-9 to TRBJ2-1; the match to TRBD2 covers 9 bases. The V gene end was trimmed by 6 bases and the J gene end by 2 bases; junction bases not matched to a gene: 8. CDR3 length: 16 residues. Germline CDR1 SEHNR, CDR2 FQNEAQ (reference sequence). The CDR3 sequence is CASSISGSVTYNEQFF. The CDR3 DNA reads as TGTGCCAGCAGTATTAGCGGGAGTGTCACCTACAATGAGCAGTTCTTC.

The chain links TRBV18 to TRBJ1-5; TRBD1 agrees at 9 bases. This CDR3 has 16 amino acids. Trimming removed 4 bases from V and 7 bases from J; junction bases left unmatched: 11. The V gene's germline CDR1 is KGHSH and CDR2 LQKENI. The CDR3 reads CASSRDIGTGNQPQHF. The CDR3 nucleotides are TGTGCCAGCTCACGCGACATCGGGACAGGGAACCAGCCCCAGCATTTT.

The chain links TRBV6-4 to TRBJ2-1, with 9 bases identical to TRBD2. The CDR3 runs to 14 residues. Germline assignment: CDR1 MRHNA and CDR2 SNTAGT. After removal of 4 bases from V and 7 bases from J, the junction contained 5 bases not matched to a gene. The CDR3 loop reads CASSASGILNEQFF. CDR3 nucleotides: TGTGCCAGCAGTGCTAGCGGGATCTTAAATGAGCAGTTCTTC.

The genes are TRBV19 and TRBJ2-5, with unresolved D. CDR1 is LNHDA, CDR2 SQIVND, per germline (reference sequence). V dropped 5 bases and J dropped 5 bases, with 21 bases sitting between them. There are 16 residues in the CDR3. In DNA, the CDR3 is TGTGCCAGTAGTTCCCAAAGCAGAGCCGACGGGGAGACCCAGTACTTC. Its translation is CASSSQSRADGETQYF. The full variable domain, completed using reference TRBV19 and TRBJ2-5, is DGGITQSPKYLFRKEGQNVTLSCEQNLNHDAMYWYRQDPGQGLRLIYYSQIVNDFQKGDIAEGYSVSREKKESFPLTVTSAQKNPTAFYLCASSSQSRADGETQYFGPGTRLLVL.

This clone has just one count. The chain recombines TRBV5-5 with TRBJ1-4, with TRBD1 identical over 8 bases. Germline CDR1 and CDR2: SGHKS and YYEKEE (reference sequence). Losses at the gene ends were 6 bases for V and 8 bases for J; bases not matched to a gene: 15. This CDR3 comprises 16 residues. CDR3 nucleotides: TGTGCCAGCACCCGAGGGACAGGAGGGTTTTTAGAAAAACTGTTTTTT. Protein sequence: CASTRGTGGFLEKLFF.

The V and J genes are TRBV2 and TRBJ2-1, with 14 bases matching TRBD2. With 2 bases clipped from V and 4 bases from J, the junction kept 16 bases outside the gene matches. CDR3 length equals 21 residues. From germline, CDR1 is SNHLY and CDR2 FYNNEI. CDR3 nucleotide sequence: TGTGCCAGCAGTGAAAATCTGGGACTAGCGGGAGACCCTGACTTTTACAATGAGCAGTTCTTC. Protein product: CASSENLGLAGDPDFYNEQFF.

The V gene is TRBV19, the J gene TRBJ2-3; maybe TRBD1 (5 bases). Looked up from germline, CDR1 is LNHDA and CDR2 is SQIVND (reference sequence). The CDR3 has 15 amino acids. Trimming cost V 6 bases and J 2 bases, with 15 bases left between them. The CDR3 nucleotides read TGTGCCAGTAGAAGACAGCAAATAAACACAGATACGCAGTATTTT. Amino acids: CASRRQQINTDTQYF.

The rearrangement links TRBV21-1 to TRBJ1-2; the table names TRBD1, a call not compared with the DNA. TRBV21-1 corresponds to a pseudogene. This CDR3 has 14 residues. CDR3: CARKRHSACYGYTF. The CDR3 DNA is TGTGCCAGGAAGAGACACTCAGCTTGCTATGGCTACACCTTC.

The chain is built from TRBV6-5 and TRBJ2-7; a possible D gene is TRBD1 (6 bases). The CDR3 length is 15 residues. The germline V gene has CDR1 MNHEY and CDR2 SVGAGI. V lost 5 bases and J lost 1, with 15 bases in between. This chain's CDR3 is CASSVYTTGSYEQYF. CDR3 in DNA: TGTGCCAGCAGTGTGTACACGACAGGTTCCTACGAGCAGTACTTC.

CDR3 bases: TGTGCCTTTGGAGGGGCCACAGGGAGGGCCGGGGAGCTGTTTTTT. The encoded protein is CAFGGATGRAGELFF. The chain recombines TRBV30 with TRBJ2-2, with D possibly being TRBD2 (7 bases). The V end lost 7 bases, the J end lost 6 bases, and 21 bases lay between the germline ends. Per the germline V gene, CDR1 is GTSNPN and CDR2 is SVGIG (reference sequence). The CDR3 extends over 15 amino acids.

The chain joins TRBV4-1 to TRBJ1-5, with TRBD1 identical over 9 bases. After removal of 2 bases from V and 1 base from J, the junction contained 6 bases not matched to a gene. Germline CDR1 is MGHRA and CDR2 is YSYEKL. This CDR3 is built from 17 residues. Here the CDR3 reads CASSQTPGQGSNQPQHF. In DNA, the CDR3 is TGCGCCAGCAGCCAAACGCCGGGACAGGGCAGCAATCAGCCCCAGCATTTT.

This chain uses TRBV5-4 with TRBJ2-5; 11 bases are shared with TRBD2. Germline V CDR1 and CDR2: SGHNT, YYREEE (reference sequence). The CDR3 loop spans 17 amino acids. J gave up 4 bases and V 4 bases, and 12 bases lay outside the gene matches. Here the CDR3 DNA reads TGTGCCAGCAGCCGGGGACTAGCGGCCTCCGGAGGAGAGACCCAGTACTTC. Translated: CASSRGLAASGGETQYF. Variable domain in full (rest from reference TRBV5-4 and TRBJ2-5): ETGVTQSPTHLIKTRGQQVTLRCSSQSGHNTVSWYQQALGQGPQFIFQYYREEENGRGNFPPRFSGLQFPNYSSELNVNALELDDSALYLCASSRGLAASGGETQYFGPGTRLLVL.

The chain uses TRBV7-9 and TRBJ1-1, with a possible D match to TRBD1 (6 bases). Trimming stripped 5 bases from V and 5 bases from J, with 12 bases between. In germline, CDR1 is SEHNR, CDR2 FQNEAQ (reference sequence). The CDR3 is made up of 13 amino acids. As DNA, the CDR3 is TGTGCCAGCAGCAACAACAGGGTGACTGAAGCTTTCTTT. Its translation is CASSNNRVTEAFF.

The chain is built from TRBV27 and TRBJ2-3; 10 bases match TRBD2. This CDR3 is 16 amino acids long. After removal of 5 bases from V and 4 bases from J, the junction contained 9 bases not matched to a gene. Per the germline V gene, CDR1 is MNHEY and CDR2 is SMNVEV (reference sequence). CDR3 DNA: TGTGCCAGCAGTCCAGAAGCGGGAGGGCGGGCAGATACGCAGTATTTT. This codes for CASSPEAGGRADTQYF.

The chain is built from TRBV27 and TRBJ2-1; D is perhaps TRBD2 (5 bases). The ends were cut back, 8 bases at V and 0 bases at J, with 8 bases in the middle. The CDR3 is 13 amino acids. The germline gives CDR1 MNHEY, CDR2 SMNVEV (reference sequence). CDR3 DNA: TGTGCCAGCGCGGGCAGCTCCTACAATGAGCAGTTCTTC. It encodes CASAGSSYNEQFF.

The CDR3 loop is CASSLRLAGGPVYNEQFF. CDR3 bases: TGTGCCAGCAGCTTAAGACTAGCGGGGGGGCCGGTTTACAATGAGCAGTTCTTC. The chain links TRBV7-8 to TRBJ2-1; 14 nucleotides align to TRBD2. Germline loops: CDR1 SGHVS, CDR2 FQNEAQ. J was trimmed by 4 bases and V by 2 bases; bases with no gene match: 7. CDR3 length: 18 residues.

The J gene is TRBJ2-1, the V gene TRBV7-9; D remains ambiguous. The CDR3 has 15 amino acids. Between the trimmed V and J ends, which lost 5 bases and 0 bases, there was a span of 11 bases. Germline assignment: CDR1 SEHNR and CDR2 FQNEAQ (reference sequence). CDR3 loop: CASSLTLSSYNEQFF. The CDR3 nucleotides are TGTGCCAGCAGCCTTACGCTGAGCTCCTACAATGAGCAGTTCTTC.

This chain links TRBV7-6 with TRBJ1-6; TRBD1 matches at 9 bases. V dropped 3 bases and J dropped 9; count of bases not matched to a gene: 9. This CDR3 comprises 16 residues. From germline, CDR1 is SGHVS and CDR2 FNYEAQ. CDR3 sequence (DNA): TGTGCCAGCAGCTTGGACGTACAGGGGGCATTTTCACCCCTCCACTTT. This sequence encodes CASSLDVQGAFSPLHF.

The CDR3 loop reads CASSLPSGRREQFF. The CDR3 nucleotides are TGCGCCAGCAGCTTGCCTAGCGGGAGACGCGAGCAGTTCTTC. This chain joins TRBV5-1 and TRBJ2-1; 10 bases are shared with TRBD2. The length of the CDR3 is 14 residues. Germline-derived CDR1 and CDR2 are SGHRS and YFSETQ. The V segment lost 1 base and the J segment 10 bases; nucleotides outside the gene matches: 5.

This chain uses TRBV28 with TRBJ2-7; no clear D gene. The CDR3 has 16 residues. From germline, CDR1 is MDHEN and CDR2 SYDVKM. Between the trimmed V and J ends, which lost 8 bases and 5 bases, there was a span of 25 bases. The CDR3 sequence is CASRNPTRLTPHEQYF. CDR3 nucleotides: TGTGCCAGCCGAAACCCCACGAGGCTTACCCCCCACGAGCAGTACTTC.

The CDR3 DNA follows: TGTGCCTGGAGCGCCGGTGGGGGCCGGTACCAAGAGACCCAGTACTTC. It specifies CAWSAGGGRYQETQYF. The genes are TRBV30 and TRBJ2-5, with D possibly TRBD1 on 6 matching bases. V lost 3 bases, J lost 0 bases, and 17 bases lay in between. The CDR3 has 16 residues. Germline CDR1 GTSNPN, CDR2 SVGIG (reference sequence).

There are a few counts of this clone. V is TRBV21-1 and J is TRBJ2-7; TRBD2, the table's D call, was not compared with the DNA. TRBV21-1 is a pseudogene segment. The CDR3 is made up of 13 amino acids. For the CDR3, the DNA is TGTGCCAAATCGCGGGAGGCCCCCTACGAGCAGTACTTC. It encodes CAKSREAPYEQYF.

In nucleotides, the CDR3 is TGTGCCAGTAGCCGGGACAACAATCAGCCCCAGCATTTT. It is translated as CASSRDNNQPQHF. This rearrangement joins TRBV19 to TRBJ1-5, with D perhaps TRBD1 (6 bases). The CDR3 covers 13 residues. V lost 6 bases and J lost 3, with 9 bases in between. Germline CDR1 reads LNHDA; CDR2 reads SQIVND (reference sequence).

This chain uses TRBV14 with TRBJ2-5; tentatively, D is TRBD1 (6 bases). The germline CDR1 and CDR2 sequences are SGHDN and FVKESK. This CDR3 is 15 amino acids long. V lost 4 bases to trimming and J lost 4 bases, with 16 bases between them. CDR3 nucleotide sequence: TGTGCCAGCAGCCCACTACAGGGTGGTGGAGAGACCCAGTACTTC. Translation: CASSPLQGGGETQYF. Combining the CDR3 with reference TRBV14 and TRBJ2-5 gives the whole variable domain EAGVTQFPSHSVIEKGQTVTLRCDPISGHDNLYWYRRVMGKEIKFLLHFVKESKQDESGMPNNRFLAERTGGTYSTLKVQPAELEDSGVYFCASSPLQGGGETQYFGPGTRLLVL.